This TCR beta chain originates from a study of PD-L1 blockade in urothelial cancer. V shed 2 bases and J 1 base; nucleotides not matched to a gene: 2. Germline V gene data show CDR1 as SGHRS and CDR2 as YFSETQ. The CDR3 totals 14 residues. Measured with immunoSEQ multiplex PCR; TCRdb has only the in-frame clones, and not every one. The sample has approximately 94,000 clones; more than 75% are singletons. The time point here: pretreatment peripheral blood. The chain couples TRBV5-1 to TRBJ2-5, with 7 positions matching TRBD1. The sequencing here drew on PBMCs, taken around atezolizumab (anti-PD-L1) treatment. This TCR derives from a man between 60 and 75 years old with urothelial cancer. The CDR3: CASSFDRVQETQYF. The CDR3 bases are TGCGCCAGCAGCTTCGACAGGGTCCAAGAGACCCAGTACTTC.